Listed below are T cell receptor beta chains from one sample, sequenced in a study of untreated major depressive disorder. Data came from immunoSEQ multiplex PCR; TCRdb stores just in-frame clones and leaves some out. This table has tens of thousands of clones, roughly 89% appearing once. The sequenced material came from CD4+ T cells from PBMCs. These TCRs come from a middle-aged woman in good health. Both conserved end residues are part of each CDR3. A D gene is named only where the DNA matches it firmly. Expanded clones get a size class; other rows say once, few or many, or leave the size out.

j_call	clone_size	v_call	d_call	cdr3_aa	cdr3_nt
TRBJ2-1	NA	TRBV2	TRBD2	CASSEAASSGRNEQFF	TGTGCCAGCAGTGAAGCAGCGTCTAGCGGGAGGAATGAGCAGTTCTTC
TRBJ2-7	NA	TRBV7-2	TRBD2	CASSLSRGSTYEQYF	TGTGCCAGCAGCTTATCTCGCGGGAGTACCTACGAGCAGTACTTC
TRBJ1-4	NA	TRBV18	NA	CASSPSLQGTNEKLFF	TGTGCCAGCTCACCATCCCTTCAGGGAACTAATGAAAAACTGTTTTTT
TRBJ1-2	NA	TRBV5-1	NA	CASSFRGGVDGYTF	TGCGCCAGCAGCTTCCGGGGGGGAGTGGATGGCTACACCTTC
TRBJ1-6	NA	TRBV2	NA	CASVPGQNSPLHF	TGTGCCAGCGTTCCAGGACAGAATTCACCCCTCCACTTT
TRBJ2-3	NA	TRBV4-1	NA	CASSPNGQTTRTDTQYF	TGCGCCAGCAGCCCTAATGGACAGACAACTCGCACAGATACGCAGTATTTT
TRBJ1-2	NA	TRBV30	NA	CAWSISVSYGYTF	TGTGCCTGGAGTATTAGCGTTTCCTATGGCTACACCTTC
TRBJ1-3	few	TRBV25-1	NA	CASSVGQGNTIYF	TGTGCCAGCAGTGTAGGACAGGGAAACACCATATATTTT
TRBJ2-5	few	TRBV30	NA	CAWTGKYQETQYF	TGTGCCTGGACTGGAAAGTACCAAGAGACCCAGTACTTC
TRBJ2-7	NA	TRBV2	TRBD1	CASSAGTGRVVPYEQYF	TGTGCCAGCAGCGCCGGGACAGGGCGGGTTGTCCCCTACGAGCAGTACTTC
TRBJ1-1	NA	TRBV5-4	NA	CASSLSQNTEAFF	TGTGCCAGCAGCTTATCGCAGAACACTGAAGCTTTCTTT
TRBJ2-3	NA	TRBV7-9	NA	CASSLGAQYF	TGTGCCAGCAGCTTAGGGGCGCAGTATTTT
TRBJ2-1	NA	TRBV29-1	NA	CSVEDAPGQFF	TGCAGCGTCGAAGACGCCCCTGGGCAGTTCTTC
TRBJ2-5	NA	TRBV5-1	NA	CASSLGGGGQETQYF	TGCGCCAGCAGCTTGGGGGGCGGAGGACAAGAGACCCAGTACTTC
TRBJ2-1	NA	TRBV19	NA	CASTPRVGSYNEQFF	TGTGCCAGTACCCCCAGGGTGGGCTCCTACAATGAGCAGTTCTTC
TRBJ1-2	NA	TRBV2	NA	CASSEAQARYGYTF	TGTGCCAGCAGTGAAGCACAGGCCCGCTATGGCTACACCTTC
TRBJ2-7	NA	TRBV21-1	NA	CASSKEEREEPYEQYF	TGTGCCAGCAGCAAAGAGGAGCGGGAGGAACCCTACGAGCAGTACTTC